This TCR beta chain was recovered during a study of T cell responses to AZD1222 COVID-19 vaccine. Study outcomes and limitations: It should be noted that donors were predominantly white British and more often female, and clonal diversity was possibly underestimated. In all cases, repertoires were sampled only after the peak T cell response. With two AZD1222 doses given, Spike-specific TCR breadth and depth both rose.

Sequencing used immunoSEQ multiplex PCR; TCRdb keeps in-frame clones, though not all of them. The sample lists approximately 110,000 clones, roughly 90% occurring once. Turning to this clone: Its antigen is still unknown.

CDR1 SGHAT and CDR2 FQNNGV come from the germline V gene. The CDR3 totals 14 residues. Trimming cost V 3 bases and J 0 bases, with 6 bases left between them. The TCR sequence derives from an adult in good health. J is TRBJ2-1 and V is TRBV11-2; no definite D call. Material: peripheral blood, obtained on day 0 of AZD1222 vaccination. The CDR3 DNA is TGTGCCAGCAGCTTGCTTTCCTCCTACAATGAGCAGTTCTTC. Translating gives CASSLLSSYNEQFF.